The T cell receptor (beta chain) described here comes from a study of cytomegalovirus exposure and HLA in healthy donors. Findings of the study overall: The study listed under 200 cytomegalovirus-associated TCR beta chains. Usually a TCR sequence was rare, but some public TCRs were found in many donors. The authors later found HLA-associated TCR beta chains more clonally expanded than equally common others. Based on reports, TCR beta sequences accurately predicted HLA-A and HLA-B alleles for most subjects.

This clone showed up just a few times. Its antigen is still unknown. This CDR3 comprises 15 residues. Germline-derived CDR1 and CDR2 are MGHDK and SYGVNS. The V gene end was trimmed by 7 bases and the J gene end by 1 base; junction bases not matched to a gene: 8. Use of 60 Vbeta and 13 Jbeta primers characterized the PCR. Using immunoSEQ multiplex PCR, the repertoire was profiled, and TCRdb retains in-frame clones only, with some absent. The repertoire holds some 130,000 clones, 8.5% to 10% seen once, with about 1.9% in the top ten. The specimen sequenced was PBMCs. This receptor was taken from a man aged 50 to 60 in good health and CMV-seronegative. The chain combines TRBV25-1 with TRBJ1-1; TRBD1 agrees at 8 bases. The CDR3 loop reads CASISGGARNTEAFF. Here the CDR3 DNA reads TGTGCCAGCATCTCAGGGGGCGCCAGGAACACTGAAGCTTTCTTT.